Sequencing of this T cell receptor beta chain was carried out in a study of T cells in Graves' hyperthyroidism and ophthalmopathy. Study results and caveats: Peripheral blood also featured most of the thyroid clonotypes expanded above 0.001.

This clonotype has a handful of counts. The antigen remains undetermined. Trimming stripped 4 bases from V and 5 bases from J, with 14 bases between. This CDR3 contains 13 residues. Germline CDR1 is SQVTM and CDR2 is ANQGSEA. The CDR3 regions of TCR beta were amplified from RNA transcripts. The TCR CDR3 was amplified in a first-round RT-PCR using the HTBI primer set. TCRdb recomputed calls from the multiplex PCR reads with MiXCR, one row per CDR3 protein. In the table there are a few hundred thousand distinct CDR3 sequences, 15% to 18% of which are singletons. Researchers defined stable Graves' hyperthyroidism as no ophthalmopathy progression within 18 months.

The sample consisted of blood. The clonotype was recovered from a young woman with Graves' hyperthyroidism. The chain recombines TRBV29-1 with TRBJ2-5; D remains unclear. The CDR3 nucleotides are TGCAGCGTTGCGAGCCGAGCCCCGGAGACCCAGTACTTC. Its translation is CSVASRAPETQYF.